The TCR beta chain under discussion was sequenced for a study of T cell repertoires in cytomegalovirus infection. After removal of 1 base from V and 3 bases from J, the junction contained 8 bases not matched to a gene. The CDR3 runs 17 residues. Germline assignment: CDR1 SGHTA and CDR2 FQGNSA. TCRdb ran MiXCR on the reads and lists one entry per CDR3 protein. The table lists 450,000 to 550,000 distinct CDR3 sequences, approximately 42% of them singletons, with 35% to 50% in the top ten. Of note for this clonotype: Its matching antigen is unknown.

Sample: cultured PBMCs, taken from culture after CMV antigen stimulation. The receptor was derived from a human donor in good health (CMV status not recorded). Some clones in this sample may be carry-over from other donors' samples. The chain is built from TRBV7-2 and TRBJ2-1; 8 bases are a match to TRBD2. CDR3 coding DNA: TGTGCCAGCAGCTTAGGAATGGGCGGGGGGCTCTACAATGAGCAGTTCTTC. Its translation: CASSLGMGGGLYNEQFF. Drawing the rest from reference TRBV7-2 and TRBJ2-1, the complete variable domain is GAGVSQSPSNKVTEKGKDVELRCDPISGHTALYWYRQSLGQGLEFLIYFQGNSAPDKSGLPSDRFSAERTGGSVSTLTIQRTQQEDSAVYLCASSLGMGGGLYNEQFFGPGTRLTVL.